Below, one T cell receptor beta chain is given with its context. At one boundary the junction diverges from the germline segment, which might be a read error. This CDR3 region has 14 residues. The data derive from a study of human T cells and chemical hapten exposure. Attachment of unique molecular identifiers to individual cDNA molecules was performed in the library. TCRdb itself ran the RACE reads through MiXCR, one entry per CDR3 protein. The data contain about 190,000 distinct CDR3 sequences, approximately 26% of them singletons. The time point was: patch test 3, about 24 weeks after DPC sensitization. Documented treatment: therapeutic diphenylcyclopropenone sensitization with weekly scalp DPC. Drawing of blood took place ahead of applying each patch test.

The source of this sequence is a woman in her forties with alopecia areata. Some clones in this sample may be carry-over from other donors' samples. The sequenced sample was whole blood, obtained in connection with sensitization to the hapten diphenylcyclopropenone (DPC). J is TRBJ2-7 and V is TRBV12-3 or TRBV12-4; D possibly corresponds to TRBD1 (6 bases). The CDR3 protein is CASNSGTISHEQYF. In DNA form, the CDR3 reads TGTGCCAGCAATTCCGGGACAATCTCCCACGAGCAGTACTTC.